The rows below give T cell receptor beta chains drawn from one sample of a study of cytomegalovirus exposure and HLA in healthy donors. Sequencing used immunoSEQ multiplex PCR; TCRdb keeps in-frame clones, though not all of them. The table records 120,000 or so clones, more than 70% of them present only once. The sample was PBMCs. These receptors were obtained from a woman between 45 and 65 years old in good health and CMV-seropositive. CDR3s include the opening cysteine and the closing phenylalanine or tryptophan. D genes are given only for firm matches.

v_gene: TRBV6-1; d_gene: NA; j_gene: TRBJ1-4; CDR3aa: CASSVGRGEKLFF
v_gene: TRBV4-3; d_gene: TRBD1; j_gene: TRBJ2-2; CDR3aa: CASSHERRTGNTGELFF
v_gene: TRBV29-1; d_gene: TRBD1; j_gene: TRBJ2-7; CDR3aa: CSVEEGTGIEQYF
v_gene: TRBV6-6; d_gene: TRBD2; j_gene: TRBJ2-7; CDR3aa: CASSMRREVSYEQYF
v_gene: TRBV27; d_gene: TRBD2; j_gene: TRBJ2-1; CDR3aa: CASRAGLAGAGNEQFF
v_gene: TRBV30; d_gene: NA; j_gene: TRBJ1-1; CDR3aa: CAWTRDLSGNTEAFF
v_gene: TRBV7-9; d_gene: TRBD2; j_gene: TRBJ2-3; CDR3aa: CASSFRGGTDTQYF
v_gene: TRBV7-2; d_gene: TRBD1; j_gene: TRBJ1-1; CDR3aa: CASSQQPGTANTEAFF
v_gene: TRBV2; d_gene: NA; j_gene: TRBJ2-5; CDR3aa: CASSIGGRQETQYF
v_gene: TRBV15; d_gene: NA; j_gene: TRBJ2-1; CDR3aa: CATSRRDYNEQFF
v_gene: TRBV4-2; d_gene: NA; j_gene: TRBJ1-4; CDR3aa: CASSQGRMGEKLFF
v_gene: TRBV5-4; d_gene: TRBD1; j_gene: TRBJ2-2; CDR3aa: CASSSLSSTGWVGELFF
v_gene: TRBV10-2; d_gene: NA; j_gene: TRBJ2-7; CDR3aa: CASTTSRYYEQYF
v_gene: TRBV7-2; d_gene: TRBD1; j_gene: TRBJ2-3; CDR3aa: CASSVRTGNTDTQYF
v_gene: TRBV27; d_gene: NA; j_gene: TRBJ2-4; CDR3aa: CASSPWGGTRGNIQYF
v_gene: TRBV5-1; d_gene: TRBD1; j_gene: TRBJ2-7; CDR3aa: CASSLGTGYEQYF
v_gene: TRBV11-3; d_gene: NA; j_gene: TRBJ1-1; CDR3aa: CASTLRELNTEAFF
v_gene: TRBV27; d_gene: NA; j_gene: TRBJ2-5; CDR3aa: CASSLSLYSVQYF
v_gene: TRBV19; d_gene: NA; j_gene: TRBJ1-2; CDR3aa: CASSIRTANYGYTF
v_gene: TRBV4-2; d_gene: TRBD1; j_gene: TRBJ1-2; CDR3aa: CASSQSGQGSGGYTF
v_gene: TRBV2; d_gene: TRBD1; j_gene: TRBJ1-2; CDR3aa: CASSDRGRGHYGYTF
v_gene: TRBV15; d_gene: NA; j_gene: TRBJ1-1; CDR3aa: CATSIRGRNTEAFF
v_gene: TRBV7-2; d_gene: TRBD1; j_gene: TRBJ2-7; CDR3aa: CASSSRQGTYEQYF
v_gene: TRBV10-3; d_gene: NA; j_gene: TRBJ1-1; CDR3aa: CAISESQGTEAFF
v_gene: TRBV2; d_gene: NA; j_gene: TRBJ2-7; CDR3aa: CASGRGGGEQYF
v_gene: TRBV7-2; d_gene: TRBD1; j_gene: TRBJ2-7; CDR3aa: CASSLGGQGPSYEQYF
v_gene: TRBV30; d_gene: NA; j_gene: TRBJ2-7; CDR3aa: CAWSMDSDEQYF
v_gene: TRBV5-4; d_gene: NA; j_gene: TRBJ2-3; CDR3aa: CASSARISDTQYF
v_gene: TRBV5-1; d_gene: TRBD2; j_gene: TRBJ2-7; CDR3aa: CASSPESGRGEQYF
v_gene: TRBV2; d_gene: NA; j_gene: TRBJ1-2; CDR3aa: CASSAGKLNGYTF
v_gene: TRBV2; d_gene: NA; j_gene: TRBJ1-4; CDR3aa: CASSEAPVAGEKLFF
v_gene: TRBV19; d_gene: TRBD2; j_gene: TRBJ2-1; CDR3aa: CASTMGGMVMGNEQFF
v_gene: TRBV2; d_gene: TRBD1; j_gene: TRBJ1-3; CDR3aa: CASTPTGEQNTIYF
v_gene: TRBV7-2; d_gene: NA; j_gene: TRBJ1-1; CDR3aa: CASSVGGEAFF
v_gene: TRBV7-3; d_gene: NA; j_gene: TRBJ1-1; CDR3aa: CASSLGGMNTEAFF
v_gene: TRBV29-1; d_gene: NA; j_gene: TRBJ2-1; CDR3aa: CSVEGGRGTYNEQFF